The clone carrying this T cell receptor beta chain was recorded many times. The source of the sample is a study of T cells in Graves' hyperthyroidism and ophthalmopathy. The CDR3 is 12 residues long. Trimming pared 6 bases from V and 4 bases from J, leaving 12 bases between. Germline loops: CDR1 SQVTM, CDR2 ANQGSEA. Template material for amplifying TCR beta CDR3 regions consisted of RNA transcripts. Primed by the HTBI set, a first-round RT-PCR was run on the TCR CDR3. TCRdb independently ran MiXCR on the multiplex PCR reads; one entry per CDR3 protein. There are 500,000 to 650,000 distinct CDR3 sequences in the sample; over 45% occur only once, and about two fifths lies in the top ten.

The clonotype was recovered from an adult woman with Graves' disease, either hyperthyroidism or ophthalmopathy (not recorded which). The sequenced sample consisted of peripheral blood or thyroid tissue (not recorded which). The chain couples TRBV29-1 to TRBJ2-5, with D maybe TRBD2 (6 bases). CDR3 protein: CSVGTSRETQYF. The CDR3 DNA reads TGCAGCGTAGGAACTAGCAGAGAGACCCAGTACTTC. Combining the CDR3 with reference TRBV29-1 and TRBJ2-5 gives the whole variable domain SAVISQKPSRDICQRGTSLTIQCQVDSQVTMMFWYRQQPGQSLTLIATANQGSEATYESGFVIDKFPISRPNLTFSTLTVSNMSPEDSSIYLCSVGTSRETQYFGPGTRLLVL.